This TCR beta chain was sequenced during a study of sequential checkpoint blockade in melanoma. At the level of the study: After both sequences, patients received maintenance nivolumab.

Treatment of the sample: randomized to nivolumab then ipilimumab (arm A) or the reverse (arm B). Patients had received no earlier DNA-damaging chemotherapy. Live CD3+CD8+ CD19− CD56− cells were sorted from PBMCs. The germline V gene has CDR1 LNHDA and CDR2 SQIVND (reference sequence). The CDR3 covers 11 residues. V lost 8 bases and J 3 bases, leaving 8 bases between the germline ends. Clones were read by immunoSEQ multiplex PCR, and TCRdb kept only the in-frame ones, dropping some. This table holds 21,000 or so clones, about 82% found once. The chain has TRBV19 and TRBJ2-7, with D maybe TRBD1 (6 bases). This specimen was CD8+ T cells sorted from blood (inferred from file names), taken from a patient given nivolumab and ipilimumab in sequence. This TCR derives from a human donor with melanoma. The CDR3, as DNA: TGTGCCAGTGGACAGAACTACGAGCAGTACTTC. Encoded protein: CASGQNYEQYF.